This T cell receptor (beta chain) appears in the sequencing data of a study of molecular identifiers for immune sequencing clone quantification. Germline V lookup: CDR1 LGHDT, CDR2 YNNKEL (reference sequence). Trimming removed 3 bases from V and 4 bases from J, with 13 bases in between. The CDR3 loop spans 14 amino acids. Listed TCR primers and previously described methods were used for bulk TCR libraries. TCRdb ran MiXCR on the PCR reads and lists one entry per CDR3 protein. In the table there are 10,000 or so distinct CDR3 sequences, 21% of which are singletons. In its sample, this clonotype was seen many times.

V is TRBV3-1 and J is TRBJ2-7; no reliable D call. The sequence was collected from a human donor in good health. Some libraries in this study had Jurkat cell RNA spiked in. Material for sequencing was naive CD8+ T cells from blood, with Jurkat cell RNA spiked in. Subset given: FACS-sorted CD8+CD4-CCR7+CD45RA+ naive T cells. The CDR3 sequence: CASSQILTRYEQYF. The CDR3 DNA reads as TGTGCCAGCAGCCAGATTTTGACGAGGTACGAGCAGTACTTC.